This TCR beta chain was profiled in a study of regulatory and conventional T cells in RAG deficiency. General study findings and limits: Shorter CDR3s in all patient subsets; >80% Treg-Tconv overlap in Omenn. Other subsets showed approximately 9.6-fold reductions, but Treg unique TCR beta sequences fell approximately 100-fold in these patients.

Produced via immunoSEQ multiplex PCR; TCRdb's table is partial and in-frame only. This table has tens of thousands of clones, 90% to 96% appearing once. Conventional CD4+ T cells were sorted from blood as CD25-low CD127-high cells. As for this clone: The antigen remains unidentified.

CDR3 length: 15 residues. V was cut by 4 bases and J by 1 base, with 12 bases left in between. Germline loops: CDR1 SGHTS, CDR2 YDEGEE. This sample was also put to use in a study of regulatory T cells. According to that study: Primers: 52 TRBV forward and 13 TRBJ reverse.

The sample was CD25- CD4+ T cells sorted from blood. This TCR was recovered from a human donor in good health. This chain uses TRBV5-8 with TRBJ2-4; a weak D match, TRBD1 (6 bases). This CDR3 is CASSLGGNAKNIQYF. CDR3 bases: TGTGCCAGCAGCCTAGGGGGTAACGCCAAAAACATTCAGTACTTC. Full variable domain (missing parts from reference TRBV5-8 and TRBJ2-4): EAGVTQSPTHLIKTRGQQATLRCSPISGHTSVYWYQQALGLGLQFLLWYDEGEERNRGNFPPRFSGRQFPNYSSELNVNALELEDSALYLCASSLGGNAKNIQYFGAGTRLSVL.